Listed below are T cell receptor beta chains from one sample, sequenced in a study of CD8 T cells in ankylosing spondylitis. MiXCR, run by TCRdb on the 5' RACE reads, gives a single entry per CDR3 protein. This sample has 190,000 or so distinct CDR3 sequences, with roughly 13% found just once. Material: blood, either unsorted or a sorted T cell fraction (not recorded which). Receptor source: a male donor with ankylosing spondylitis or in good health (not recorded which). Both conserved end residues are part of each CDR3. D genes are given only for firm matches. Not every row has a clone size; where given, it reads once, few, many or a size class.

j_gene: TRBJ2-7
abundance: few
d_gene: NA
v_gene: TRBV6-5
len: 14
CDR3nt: TGTGCCAGCAGTTTCCGACAGGCTCCTTACGAGCAGTACTTC
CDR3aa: CASSFRQAPYEQYF

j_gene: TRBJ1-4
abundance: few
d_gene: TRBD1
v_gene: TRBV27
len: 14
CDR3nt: TGTGCCAGTGCCCCACAGGGGGCCGGAGAAAAACTGTTTTTT
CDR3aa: CASAPQGAGEKLFF

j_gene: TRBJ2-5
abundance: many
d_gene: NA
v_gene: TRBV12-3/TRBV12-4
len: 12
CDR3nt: TGTGCCAGCCACGAGGGCGGGGAGACCCAGTACTTC
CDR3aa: CASHEGGETQYF

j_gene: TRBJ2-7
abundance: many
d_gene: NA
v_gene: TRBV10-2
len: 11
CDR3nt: TGCGCCAGCAGTGATTCGCACGAGCAGTACTTC
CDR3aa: CASSDSHEQYF

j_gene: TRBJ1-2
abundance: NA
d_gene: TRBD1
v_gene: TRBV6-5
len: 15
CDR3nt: TGTGCCAGCAGTTACTCTGACAGGGGGCTGTATGGCTACACCTTC
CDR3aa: CASSYSDRGLYGYTF

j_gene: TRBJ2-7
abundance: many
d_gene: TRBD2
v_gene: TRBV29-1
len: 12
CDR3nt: TGCAGCGCCCGGGAGGGGAACGGCGAGCAGTACTTC
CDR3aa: CSAREGNGEQYF

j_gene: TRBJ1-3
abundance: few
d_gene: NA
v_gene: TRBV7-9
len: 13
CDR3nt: TGTGCCAGCCGACTAAGGGATGGAAACACCATATATTTT
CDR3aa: CASRLRDGNTIYF

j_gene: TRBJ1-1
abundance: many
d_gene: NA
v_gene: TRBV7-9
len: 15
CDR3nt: TGTGCCAGCAGCTTGGACTCCCAGGTGGTCACTGAAGCTTTCTTT
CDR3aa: CASSLDSQVVTEAFF

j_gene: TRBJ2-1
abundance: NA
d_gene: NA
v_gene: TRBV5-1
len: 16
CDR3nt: TGCGCCAGCAGCTTGGAAGAAGGGAGCTCCTACAATGAGCAGTTCTTC
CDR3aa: CASSLEEGSSYNEQFF

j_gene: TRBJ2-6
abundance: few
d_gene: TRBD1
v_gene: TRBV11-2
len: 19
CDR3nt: TGTGCCAGCAGCTTAGAGATTGGGACAGGAGACGCTGGGGCCAACGTCCTGACTTTC
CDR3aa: CASSLEIGTGDAGANVLTF

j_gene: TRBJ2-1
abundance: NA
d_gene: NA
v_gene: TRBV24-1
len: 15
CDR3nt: TGTGCCACCAGAGGGGTACCGGCTAACTACAATGAGCAGTTCTTC
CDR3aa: CATRGVPANYNEQFF

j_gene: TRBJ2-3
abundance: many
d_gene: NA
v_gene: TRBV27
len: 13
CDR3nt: TGTGCCAGCAGTTTAACAGGGACAGATACGCAGTATTTT
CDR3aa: CASSLTGTDTQYF

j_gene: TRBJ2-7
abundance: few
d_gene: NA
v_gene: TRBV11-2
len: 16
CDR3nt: TGTGCCAGCAAGGGGGGGGGGACCGTCCCCTCCTACGAGCAGTACTTC
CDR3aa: CASKGGGTVPSYEQYF

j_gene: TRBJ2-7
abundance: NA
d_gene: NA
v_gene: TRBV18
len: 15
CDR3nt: TGTGCCAGCCACCGATCAGATGCGGGGCTCTACGAGCAGTACTTC
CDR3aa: CASHRSDAGLYEQYF

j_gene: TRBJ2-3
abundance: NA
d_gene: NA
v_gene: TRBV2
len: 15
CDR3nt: TGTGCCAGCAGTGTGAGGCGGGCAGGGGAAGATACGCAGTATTTT
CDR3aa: CASSVRRAGEDTQYF

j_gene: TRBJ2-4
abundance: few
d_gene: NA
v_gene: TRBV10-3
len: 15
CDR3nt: TGTGCCATCAGTGAACCGGGCCTAGCCAAAAACATTCAGTACTTC
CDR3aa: CAISEPGLAKNIQYF

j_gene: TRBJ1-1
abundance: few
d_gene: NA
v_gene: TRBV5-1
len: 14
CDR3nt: TGCGCCAGCAGCTTGGCAGATATGAACACTGAAGCTTTCTTT
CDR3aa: CASSLADMNTEAFF

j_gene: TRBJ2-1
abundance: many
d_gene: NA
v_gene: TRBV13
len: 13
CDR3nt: TGTGCCAGCAGCTTACGGGGTTACAATGAGCAGTTCTTC
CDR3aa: CASSLRGYNEQFF

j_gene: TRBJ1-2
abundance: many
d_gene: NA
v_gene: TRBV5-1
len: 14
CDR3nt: TGCGCCAGCAGCTTGGACCAGAGAACCTATGGCTACACCTTC
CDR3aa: CASSLDQRTYGYTF

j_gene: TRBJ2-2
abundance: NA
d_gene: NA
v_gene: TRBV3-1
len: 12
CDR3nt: TGTGCCAGCAGCCAAAGTACCGGGGAGCTGTTTTTT
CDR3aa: CASSQSTGELFF

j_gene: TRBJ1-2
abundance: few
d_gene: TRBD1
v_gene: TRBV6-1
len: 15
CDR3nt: TGTGCCAGCACTGGAAGGACAGGGATTAACTATGGCTACACCTTC
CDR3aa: CASTGRTGINYGYTF

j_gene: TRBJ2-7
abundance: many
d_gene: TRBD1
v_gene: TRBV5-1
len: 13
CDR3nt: TGCGCCAGCAGCTCCGGGACAGGGGACGAGCAGTACTTC
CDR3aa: CASSSGTGDEQYF

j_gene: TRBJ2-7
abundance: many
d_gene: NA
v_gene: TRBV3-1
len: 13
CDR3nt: TGTGCCAGCAGCCAAGGTGTTTCCTACGAGCAGTACTTC
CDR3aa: CASSQGVSYEQYF

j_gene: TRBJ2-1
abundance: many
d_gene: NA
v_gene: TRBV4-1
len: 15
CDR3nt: TGCGCCAGCAGCCAAGATTCCGGAAGAGGTGGTGAGCAGTTCTTC
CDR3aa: CASSQDSGRGGEQFF

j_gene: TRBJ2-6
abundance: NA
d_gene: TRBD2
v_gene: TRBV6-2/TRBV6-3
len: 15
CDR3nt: TGTGCCAGCAGTTCTAGCGGCTCTGGGGCCAACGTCCTGACTTTC
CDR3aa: CASSSSGSGANVLTF

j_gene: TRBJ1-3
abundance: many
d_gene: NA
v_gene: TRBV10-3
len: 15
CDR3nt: TGTGCCATCAGCGCTTCATGGATGACTGGAAACACCATATATTTT
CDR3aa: CAISASWMTGNTIYF

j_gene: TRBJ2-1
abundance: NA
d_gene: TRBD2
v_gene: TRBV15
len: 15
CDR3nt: TGTGCCCTTTCCACTGGCGGGGGGCCGAGCGATGAGCAGTTCTTC
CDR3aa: CALSTGGGPSDEQFF

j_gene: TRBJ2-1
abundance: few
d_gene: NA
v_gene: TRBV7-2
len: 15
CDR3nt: TGTGCCAGCAGCTCGGCTACCACCTCCTACAATGAGCAGTTCTTC
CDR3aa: CASSSATTSYNEQFF

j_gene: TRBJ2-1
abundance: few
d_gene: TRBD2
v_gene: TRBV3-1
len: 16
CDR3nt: TGTGCCAGCAGCCAAGAGGGCGGGGGGCCCAACAATGAGCAGTTCTTC
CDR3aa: CASSQEGGGPNNEQFF

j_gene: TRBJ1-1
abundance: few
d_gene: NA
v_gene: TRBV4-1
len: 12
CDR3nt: TGCGCCAGCAGCGACCGCAGGACTGAAGCTTTCTTT
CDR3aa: CASSDRRTEAFF

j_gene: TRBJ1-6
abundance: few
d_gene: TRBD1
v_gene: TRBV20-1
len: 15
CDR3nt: TGCAGTGCTTTGGACAGGAGCTCCTATAATTCACCCCTCCACTTT
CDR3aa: CSALDRSSYNSPLHF

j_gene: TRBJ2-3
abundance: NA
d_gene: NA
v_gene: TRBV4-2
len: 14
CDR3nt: TGTGCCAGCAGCCACGAATTCGGCACAGATACGCAGTATTTT
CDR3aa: CASSHEFGTDTQYF

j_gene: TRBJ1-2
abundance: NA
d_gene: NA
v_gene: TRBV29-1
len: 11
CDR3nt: TGCAGCGTTGGGGTCTACTATGGCTACACCTTC
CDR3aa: CSVGVYYGYTF

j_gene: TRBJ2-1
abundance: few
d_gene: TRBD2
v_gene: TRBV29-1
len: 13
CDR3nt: TGCAGCACTTTTCGGGAGGGCCGCGATGAGCAGTTCTTC
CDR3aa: CSTFREGRDEQFF

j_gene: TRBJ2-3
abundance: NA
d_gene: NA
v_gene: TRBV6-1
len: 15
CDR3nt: TGTGCCAGCAGCGAACCCCAGGGACCCACAGATACGCAGTATTTT
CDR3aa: CASSEPQGPTDTQYF

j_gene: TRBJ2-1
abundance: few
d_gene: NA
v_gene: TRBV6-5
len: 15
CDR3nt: TGTGCCAGCAGTTACTCTCCCGACATTAACAATGAGCAGTTCTTC
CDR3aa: CASSYSPDINNEQFF

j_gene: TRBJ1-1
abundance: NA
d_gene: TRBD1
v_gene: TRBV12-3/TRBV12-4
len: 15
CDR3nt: TGTGCCAGCAGTTTCGACAGGGATGGGAACACTGAAGCTTTCTTT
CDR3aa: CASSFDRDGNTEAFF